The clone carrying this T cell receptor (beta chain) turned up a few times. Antigen specificity is unknown. This entry belongs to a study of identical twins. Whole-study findings and limits: Weaker excess twin sharing was seen among beta out-of-frame sequences. Instead of following the same donors, the conclusions were based on cross-sectional statistical analysis.

Healthy Caucasian donors formed the entire cohort. Template switching created a universal primer site, and the cDNA included unique molecular identifiers. Via MiXCR, TCRdb re-called the 5' RACE reads, giving one row per CDR3 protein. The profile shows approximately 670,000 distinct CDR3 sequences, roughly 6% of them singletons. The specimen was naive T cells sorted from blood. This receptor was obtained from a man younger than 35 in good health.

This chain's CDR3 is CASSLPLLAGGTEETQYF. The CDR3 nucleotides are TGTGCCAGCAGCTTACCCTTACTAGCGGGAGGTACCGAAGAGACCCAGTACTTC. This rearrangement joins TRBV11-2 to TRBJ2-5, with 12 positions matching TRBD2. CDR1 and CDR2 from the germline V gene are SGHAT and FQNNGV. V was clipped by 2 bases and J by 3 bases; unmatched bases: 10. There are 18 residues in the CDR3.